This T cell receptor (beta chain) was identified in a study of blood T cell repertoires in COVID-19. Study information: Samples representing acute and convalescent COVID-19 were sourced from the United States, Italy and Spain. From T cells, B-cell-depleted T cells, or PBMCs came the material, which was cDNA or gDNA.

In germline, CDR1 is SGHRS, CDR2 YFSETQ. This CDR3 comprises 14 residues. V dropped 0 bases and J dropped 7 bases, with 13 bases sitting between them. Source study methods: The assay estimated nucleated cells by amplifying reference gene primers. TCRdb's table, derived via immunoSEQ multiplex PCR, lists solely in-frame clones and lacks some. V, J and clone size are taken as reported in that table, and D and trimming were inferred from the DNA itself. The sample consists of over 250,000 clones, roughly 89% of them appearing once. This study enrolled people aged roughly 18 to 100 from around 26 US geographic areas.

The rearrangement joins TRBV5-1 to TRBJ1-2; a weak D match, TRBD1 (5 bases). The origin of this receptor is a woman between 18 and 29 years old who had recovered from COVID-19. Input material: PBMCs or T cells enriched from blood (not recorded which). CDR3: CASSLGGARGGYTF. In DNA form, the CDR3 reads TGCGCCAGCAGCTTGGGGGGTGCAAGGGGTGGCTACACCTTC.